The source of this TCR beta chain is a study of early T cells in non-severe SARS-CoV-2 infection. Study overall: Bulk RNA isolated from unsorted whole blood underwent sequencing; chains were not paired. Notes on the study in general: In VDJdb matching, anti-spike CD8 responses were favored while private and CD4 specificities went missing.

In the library, individual cDNA molecules carried attached unique molecular identifiers. MiXCR, applied by TCRdb to the 5' RACE reads, yields one record per CDR3 protein. Of tens of thousands of distinct CDR3 sequences listed, about 12% are singletons. This clonotype was seen only a few times. Its target is not known. CDR1 and CDR2 from the germline V gene are SGHAT and FQNNGV. The CDR3 extends over 15 amino acids. Trimming cost V 2 bases and J 1 base, with 8 bases left between them. This clonotype was sampled from an adult who was a healthcare worker with PCR-confirmed SARS-CoV-2 infection or an uninfected control (not recorded which). Sequencing was carried out using whole blood. This chain joins TRBV11-2 and TRBJ2-2; D remains ambiguous. This CDR3 is CASSLRRGNTGELFF. DNA for the CDR3: TGTGCCAGCAGCTTACGACGTGGGAACACCGGGGAGCTGTTTTTT.